This TCR beta chain was profiled in a study of T cells in Graves' hyperthyroidism and ophthalmopathy. Study details: The blood sample was taken at first diagnosis, before treatment began.

Authors of the study amplified TCR beta CDR3 regions from RNA transcripts. TCR CDR3 regions were first amplified by RT-PCR with HTBI primers. MiXCR, applied by TCRdb to the multiplex PCR reads, yields one record per CDR3 protein. The sample lists hundreds of thousands of distinct CDR3 sequences, roughly 14% occurring once. PBMCs were derived from around 10 ml fresh peripheral blood. There are 14 residues in the CDR3. Trimming removed 6 bases at V and 3 bases at J, with 17 bases between. Germline assignment: CDR1 DFQATT and CDR2 SNEGSKA (reference sequence). This chain joins TRBV20-1 and TRBJ1-1; unclear D gene. The sequencing sample was made of blood. The sequence came from a man in his late teens or twenties with Graves' ophthalmopathy. The CDR3 DNA reads TGCAGTGCCCCCTTACGGGAAATGGACACTGAAGCTTTCTTT. This codes for CSAPLREMDTEAFF.